The entry below gives a single T cell receptor beta chain sequence along with its context. What it recognizes is unknown. From germline, CDR1 is SGHRS and CDR2 YFSETQ. The CDR3 contains 15 residues. Trimming removed 0 bases from V and 5 bases from J, with 12 bases in between. This sample stems from a study of cytomegalovirus exposure and HLA in healthy donors. Study-wide results and limits: With DRB1 most and HLA-C fewest, TCR association rates differed between HLA loci in a later analysis.

The PCR made use of 60 Vbeta and 13 Jbeta primers. Sequencing used immunoSEQ multiplex PCR; TCRdb keeps in-frame clones, though not all of them. The sample includes tens of thousands of clones, roughly 50% seen only once; the top ten take around 6.5%. The V and J genes are TRBV5-1 and TRBJ2-1; D is possibly TRBD1 (6 bases). Sample: PBMCs. The receptor comes from a woman in her thirties or forties in good health and CMV-seropositive. The CDR3 protein is CASSLVQGRDNEQFF. The CDR3 DNA sequence: TGCGCCAGCAGCTTGGTACAGGGCAGGGACAATGAGCAGTTCTTC.